What follows is one T cell receptor (beta chain) and its context. Its antigen is unidentified. The sample is drawn from a study of shared clonotypes between healthy human individuals. CD8 cells classed as naive were CD45RO-negative and positively selected for CCR7, excluding terminally differentiated effector memory CD45RA+ cells. The assay was immunoSEQ multiplex PCR, and TCRdb's table has in-frame clones only and misses some. The repertoire holds around 1.9 million clones, with around 95% as singletons. The CDR3 sequence is 12 residues long. CDR1 is MNHEY, CDR2 SMNVEV, per germline (reference sequence). Deletions cut 5 bases from V and 8 bases from J, with 12 bases between. Study-wide points: Relative to memory subsets, naive subsets generally showed larger estimated richness. Rarefaction showed that sequencing of sorted subsets was incomplete (despite large depth). Non-shared clonotypes displayed generation probabilities falling below those of clonotypes present in all four donors.

This TCR was recovered from a young man in good health. Some clones in this sample may be carry-over from other donors' samples. The source material was naive CD8+ T cells from PBMCs. The chain links TRBV27 to TRBJ1-2; D might be TRBD1 (5 bases). CDR3 nucleotides: TGTGCCAGCAGTCCCGGGGCGACCGGCTACACCTTC. As protein: CASSPGATGYTF.